Presented here are 9 T cell receptor beta chains from one specimen sequenced in a study of CD8 T cells in ankylosing spondylitis. Notes on the study in general: Blood from ankylosing spondylitis patients appeared to carry a characteristic roughly eight-variant TCR beta motif.

Via MiXCR, TCRdb re-called the 5' RACE reads, giving one row per CDR3 protein. In the table there are a few hundred thousand distinct CDR3 sequences, approximately 20% of which are singletons. No antigen is known for these receptors. Input material: blood, either unsorted or a sorted T cell fraction (not recorded which). The origin of the receptors is a male donor with ankylosing spondylitis.

The CDR3 DNA sequence: TGCGCCAGCAGCTTGGACTGGTCGGGGGACAATGAGCAGTTCTTC. As protein: CASSLDWSGDNEQFF. The chain employs TRBV5-1 and TRBJ2-1; D perhaps matches TRBD2 (6 bases). V was clipped by 0 bases and J by 5 bases, with 12 bases between them. In germline, CDR1 is SGHRS, CDR2 YFSETQ. The CDR3 is 15 residues long.

The CDR3 here is CASSPVWNEQFF. CDR3 DNA sequence: TGTGCCAGCAGCCCCGTTTGGAATGAGCAGTTCTTC. This chain connects TRBV9 to TRBJ2-1, with D unresolved. Germline lookup yields CDR1 SGDLS and CDR2 YYNGEE. Trimming shortened V by 4 bases and J by 7 bases, and 9 bases separated the two germline ends. This CDR3 region has 12 residues.

This clonotype has more than one count but fewer than ten. V and J are TRBV5-1 and TRBJ2-1; no firm D call. CDR1 is SGHRS, CDR2 YFSETQ, per germline. This CDR3 has 15 residues. Trimming pared 7 bases from V and 0 bases from J, leaving 14 bases between. CDR3 in amino acids: CASQTGSDSYNEQFF. CDR3 nucleotides: TGCGCCAGCCAAACTGGGTCGGACTCCTACAATGAGCAGTTCTTC.

V usage is TRBV7-8 and J usage is TRBJ2-3; D call uncertain. The CDR3 is made up of 15 amino acids. Germline lookup yields CDR1 SGHVS and CDR2 FQNEAQ. The V gene lost 5 bases and the J gene lost 0 bases, with 12 bases spanning the gap. The CDR3 DNA is TGTGCCAGCAGCCCCGGTTTTGAGAGCACAGATACGCAGTATTTT. Protein: CASSPGFESTDTQYF.

This clonotype was detected a few times. The chain couples TRBV20-1 to TRBJ2-7; D is possibly TRBD1 (7 bases). Per the germline V gene, CDR1 is DFQATT and CDR2 is SNEGSKA (reference sequence). The CDR3 consists of 15 residues. The V end lost 3 bases, the J end lost 4 bases, and 19 bases lay between the germline ends. DNA of the CDR3: TGCAGTGCTAGGATCGGCAGGGGGGTTGAGTACGAGCAGTACTTC. Its protein product is CSARIGRGVEYEQYF.

This clonotype was seen only a few times. The chain joins TRBV6-1 to TRBJ2-7; 8 nucleotides line up with TRBD1. The trim removed 8 bases at V and 5 bases at J, leaving 8 bases unmatched. The CDR3 is made up of 13 amino acids. Looked up from germline, CDR1 is MNHNS and CDR2 is SASEGT. CDR3: CASGRTGLHEQYF. The CDR3 DNA is TGTGCCAGCGGCCGGACAGGGCTCCACGAGCAGTACTTC.

The sample holds many counts of this clonotype. J is TRBJ1-5 and V is TRBV27; 8 nucleotides agree with TRBD1. Germline values: CDR1 MNHEY, CDR2 SMNVEV (reference sequence). The CDR3 extends over 15 amino acids. V gave up 5 bases and J gave up 2 bases; unmatched junction bases: 5. The CDR3 coding sequence is TGTGCCAGCAGTCGACAGGGGATGGGCAATCAGCCCCAGCATTTT. Its protein is CASSRQGMGNQPQHF.

The CDR3 nucleotides read TGTGCCAGTAGTGCAGGGAGAAGCAATCAGCCCCAGCATTTT. Its protein product is CASSAGRSNQPQHF. J is TRBJ1-5 and V is TRBV19; possible D gene TRBD1, 5 bases. The V and J ends lost 5 bases and 1 base respectively, with 9 bases between them. The CDR3 consists of 14 residues. The V gene's germline CDR1 is LNHDA and CDR2 SQIVND (reference sequence).

This clonotype was counted only a few times. The chain joins TRBV28 to TRBJ1-5; D not resolved. With 3 bases removed from V and 2 bases from J, the gap between germline ends came to 14 bases. CDR1 and CDR2 (germline): MDHEN, SYDVKM. The CDR3 consists of 16 residues. CDR3 nucleotide sequence: TGTGCCAGCAGTTTTAGGGCGGTCTTCGGCAATCAGCCCCAGCATTTT. Amino acid sequence: CASSFRAVFGNQPQHF.